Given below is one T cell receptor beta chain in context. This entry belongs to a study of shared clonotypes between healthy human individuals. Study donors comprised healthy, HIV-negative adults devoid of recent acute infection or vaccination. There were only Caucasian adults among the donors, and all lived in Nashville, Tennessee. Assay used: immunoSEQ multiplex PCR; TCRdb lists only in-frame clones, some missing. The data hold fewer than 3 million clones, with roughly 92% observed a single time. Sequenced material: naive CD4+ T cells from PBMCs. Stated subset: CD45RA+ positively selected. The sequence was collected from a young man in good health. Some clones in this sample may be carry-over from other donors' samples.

The CDR3 is CASSRTRGPGNTIYF. The CDR3 DNA sequence: TGTGCCAGCAGTCGGACCCGGGGACCTGGAAACACCATATATTTT. The V and J genes are TRBV6-5 and TRBJ1-3; D is possibly TRBD1 (5 bases). The CDR3 covers 15 residues. With 5 bases removed from V and 2 bases from J, the gap between germline ends came to 13 bases. The germline V gene has CDR1 MNHEY and CDR2 SVGAGI.